One and the same sample provided the 4 T cell receptor beta chains below, sequenced in a study of PD-1 blockade in classical Hodgkin lymphoma. Sequenced by immunoSEQ multiplex PCR; TCRdb stores in-frame clones only, minus some. The sample carries 46,000 or so clones, roughly 73% recorded once. Each and every patient relapsed after autologous stem cell transplantation, and patients got differing brentuximab vedotin exposure. The sample consisted of peripheral blood mononuclear cells (PBMCs), taken at baseline. Receptors were obtained from a human donor with classical Hodgkin lymphoma.

This clone turned up a few times. The rearrangement uses TRBV9 and TRBJ2-7; D assignment may be TRBD1 or TRBD2 (5 bases each). In germline, CDR1 is SGDLS, CDR2 YYNGEE. Trimming shortened V by 0 bases and J by 1 base, and 8 bases separated the two germline ends. This CDR3 has 14 amino acids. The CDR3 bases are TGTGCCAGCAGCGTAGGGGACGGGTCCTACGAGCAGTACTTC. Translating it yields CASSVGDGSYEQYF.

CDR3 sequence reads: CASTATVVSPLHF. Here the CDR3 DNA reads TGTGCCAGCACCGCAACAGTAGTATCACCCCTCCACTTT. The chain has TRBV7-9 and TRBJ1-6; D not certain. Deletions cut 7 bases from V and 10 bases from J, with 14 bases between. Germline CDR1 and CDR2: SEHNR and FQNEAQ (reference sequence). This CDR3 has 13 amino acids.

This clone was picked up a small number of times. The chain carries TRBV4-2 and TRBJ2-3, with TRBD2 matching 7 bases. Germline lookup yields CDR1 LGHNA and CDR2 YNFKEQ. Trimming at V came to 1 base and at J to 8 bases, leaving 12 bases not matched to a gene. CDR3 size: 16 residues. CDR3 residues: CASSQGGSGGGVTQYF. The CDR3 DNA sequence: TGTGCCAGCAGCCAAGGAGGGAGTGGGGGGGGTGTTACGCAGTATTTT.

J is TRBJ1-1 and V is TRBV18; D possibly corresponds to TRBD1 (6 bases). Germline lookup yields CDR1 KGHSH and CDR2 LQKENI. CDR3 length: 16 amino acids. The V end was cut by 4 bases, the J end by 5 bases, with 20 bases between. In DNA form, the CDR3 reads TGTGCCAGCTCACTAGAGCTATCAGGGGCGGAGACTGAAGCTTTCTTT. Translating gives CASSLELSGAETEAFF.